These 23 T cell receptor beta chains were sequenced from one sample in a study of blood T cells in healthy people across ages. PCR was performed a second time for about 6 to 12 cycles using a sample-barcoded 5' primer and a J-beta primer mix. TCRdb passed the 5' RACE reads through MiXCR, listing each CDR3 protein once. Counted here are about 1.7 million distinct CDR3 sequences, roughly 27% occurring once; the ten biggest clones make up 7.7%. The sequenced sample was blood. These receptors were collected from a woman in her twenties or thirties in good health.

This clonotype was seen a handful of times. The junction departs from the called germline gene at one end, perhaps through a read error. The chain has TRBV28 and TRBJ1-1, with D possibly matching TRBD1 (6 bases). The CDR3 is 14 residues long. From germline, CDR1 is MDHEN and CDR2 SYDVKM. The CDR3 nucleotides are TGTGCCACCCAGGCCGGTTGGGGGGACACTGAATCTTTCTTT. Translation gives CATQAGWGDTESFF.

The chain employs TRBV5-1 and TRBJ2-3; 9 nucleotides align to TRBD2. Germline V gene lookup returns CDR1 SGHRS and CDR2 YFSETQ. The CDR3 length is 14 residues. Trimming cost V 3 bases and J 4 bases; bases outside gene matches: 3. The CDR3 sequence is CASSCGGGADTQYF. The CDR3, as DNA: TGCGCCAGCAGCTGCGGCGGGGGGGCAGATACGCAGTATTTT.

This chain uses TRBV5-6 with TRBJ1-4, with 8 bases aligning to TRBD1. The germline CDR1 and CDR2 sequences are SGHDT and YYEEEE. The ends lost 3 bases at V and 6 bases at J; junction bases unmatched: 4. This CDR3 region has 14 residues. DNA of the CDR3: TGTGCCAGCAGCTCGACAGGGGAGGATGAAAAACTGTTTTTT. Its protein is CASSSTGEDEKLFF.

This chain links TRBV3-1 with TRBJ2-5; 9 nucleotides line up with TRBD1. The DNA matches TRBJ2-7 better at its end, which makes the J call doubtful. Looked up from germline, CDR1 is LGHDT and CDR2 is YNNKEL (reference sequence). The CDR3 runs to 16 residues. The CDR3 protein is CASSQGRPGQGHEQYF. The DNA of the CDR3 is TGTGCCAGCAGCCAAGGAAGACCGGGACAGGGACACGAGCAGTACTTC.

V and J are TRBV27 and TRBJ2-7; D is tentatively TRBD1 or TRBD2 (6 bases each). The CDR3 extends over 12 amino acids. V lost 6 bases, J lost 9 bases, and 15 bases lay in between. Germline loops: CDR1 MNHEY, CDR2 SMNVEV (reference sequence). CDR3 in DNA: TGTGCCAGCAGCCGGGGGCTTGGTGGGCAGTACTTC. The encoded protein is CASSRGLGGQYF.

This clonotype has just a few counts. V gene TRBV28 combines with J gene TRBJ2-3; D gene ambiguous. Germline CDR1 reads MDHEN; CDR2 reads SYDVKM. The CDR3 is 14 residues long. V was clipped by 3 bases and J by 0 bases, with 7 bases between them. In nucleotides, the CDR3 is TGTGCCAGCAGTTTTGCGCCTAGCACAGATACGCAGTATTTT. Translated: CASSFAPSTDTQYF.

The chain recombines TRBV28 with TRBJ2-1; D remains unclear. Trimming pared 2 bases from V and 2 bases from J, leaving 10 bases between. The CDR3 runs to 15 residues. The germline V gene has CDR1 MDHEN and CDR2 SYDVKM. This CDR3 is CASSLVSITYNEQFF. As DNA, the CDR3 is TGTGCCAGCAGTTTAGTCAGCATAACCTACAATGAGCAGTTCTTC.

This clonotype has just a few counts. The rearrangement links TRBV12-3 or TRBV12-4 to TRBJ2-5; the match to TRBD1 covers 9 bases. CDR3 length: 16 residues. V lost 5 bases, J lost 5 bases, and 12 bases stayed unmatched. CDR3 loop: CASSPAGTGGRETQYF. As DNA, the CDR3 is TGTGCCAGCAGTCCTGCGGGTACAGGGGGCCGGGAGACCCAGTACTTC.

The chain employs TRBV6-2 or TRBV6-3 and TRBJ2-1, with TRBD2 matching over 9 bases. CDR1 MNHEY and CDR2 SVGEGT come from the germline V gene. CDR3 length equals 16 residues. Trimming took 0 bases from V and 13 from J; bases not matched to a gene: 13. DNA for the CDR3: TGTGCCAGCAGTTACTCGACGCGGGAGGGCCTAAACGACCAGTTCTTC. This gives the protein CASSYSTREGLNDQFF.

The sample holds a few counts of this clonotype. In DNA form, the CDR3 reads TGTGCCAGCAGTCCACCGGGCCACCGGGAGGGGTATCAGCCCCAGCATTTT. Translated: CASSPPGHREGYQPQHF. The rearrangement uses TRBV12-3 or TRBV12-4 and TRBJ1-5; TRBD1 might be the D (5 bases). The CDR3 is 17 amino acids. Trimming left V 5 bases short and J 5 bases short, with 22 bases between.

This chain links TRBV12-3 or TRBV12-4 with TRBJ2-1, with TRBD2 identical over 8 bases. V shed 7 bases, J shed 8 bases, and the junction held 13 bases outside the gene matches. CDR3 length equals 15 residues. The CDR3 sequence is CASNRNGAGGDEQFF. The CDR3 DNA reads TGTGCCAGCAATCGGAATGGGGCGGGAGGTGATGAGCAGTTCTTC.

There are many counts of this clonotype. V gene TRBV7-6 combines with J gene TRBJ2-7, with TRBD2 identical over 7 bases. Trimming cost V 5 bases and J 3 bases; bases outside gene matches: 4. CDR1 is SGHVS and CDR2 is FNYEAQ in the germline V gene. The CDR3 runs 13 residues. CDR3: CASSAGLGYEQYF. DNA of the CDR3: TGTGCCAGCAGCGCCGGACTAGGCTACGAGCAGTACTTC.

This clonotype showed up many times. This sequence joins TRBV29-1 and TRBJ2-5; a possible D gene is TRBD2 (5 bases). CDR1 SQVTM and CDR2 ANQGSEA come from the germline V gene. The ends were cut back, 5 bases at V and 5 bases at J, with 12 bases in the middle. The CDR3 has 12 amino acids. CDR3 in DNA: TGCAGCGTTAGTCTCGGGGTTGAGACCCAGTACTTC. Residues: CSVSLGVETQYF.

This clonotype was detected only a few times. The chain is built from TRBV24-1 and TRBJ2-3, with 9 bases identical to TRBD1. CDR1 is KGHDR and CDR2 is SFDVKD in the germline V gene. The CDR3 extends over 14 amino acids. V lost 4 bases to trimming and J lost 5 bases; unmatched junction nucleotides: 3. CDR3 region: CATSELTGGDTQYF. DNA for the CDR3: TGTGCCACCAGTGAGCTGACAGGGGGAGATACGCAGTATTTT.

The chain couples TRBV7-2 to TRBJ2-7; the D is unclear. Germline V gene sequence: CDR1 SGHTA, CDR2 FQGNSA. This CDR3 has 13 residues. Trimming removed 3 bases at V and 5 bases at J, with 11 bases between. CDR3 sequence (DNA): TGTGCCAGCAGCTTTACTCCCCGCGACGAGCAGTACTTC. The encoded protein is CASSFTPRDEQYF.

This clonotype was picked up a small number of times. CDR3 protein: CASSGAWGLSSYNEQFF. The CDR3 nucleotides are TGTGCCAGCAGTGGAGCGTGGGGGTTAAGCTCCTACAATGAGCAGTTCTTC. The genes are TRBV2 and TRBJ2-1, with D possibly called TRBD1 or TRBD2 (5 bases each). V lost 4 bases, J lost 0 bases, and 16 bases lay in between. CDR3 length: 17 amino acids. Germline lookup yields CDR1 SNHLY and CDR2 FYNNEI.

The chain links TRBV12-3 or TRBV12-4 to TRBJ1-2; D uncertain. The CDR3 sequence is 17 residues long. Trimming stripped 0 bases from V and 0 bases from J, with 14 bases between. The DNA of the CDR3 is TGTGCCAGCAGTTTAGCGACGGGAATCCTTTCTAACTATGGCTACACCTTC. Translating gives CASSLATGILSNYGYTF.

In its sample, this clonotype was seen a few times. This clone may be a read error of a much larger clone one base away. The chain uses TRBV29-1 and TRBJ2-7; either TRBD1 or TRBD2 may supply D (6 bases each). V was shortened by 6 bases and J by 2 bases, with 17 bases between the two germline ends. CDR1 and CDR2 (germline): SQVTM, ANQGSEA. The CDR3 contains 14 residues. In nucleotides, the CDR3 is TGCAGCGTGGGGGGCCTAGGACGGACCTACGAGCAGTACTTC. Protein: CSVGGLGRTYEQYF.

The V call is TRBV5-6, the J call TRBJ2-6; D is unresolved. CDR3 length equals 14 residues. The germline V gene has CDR1 SGHDT and CDR2 YYEEEE. V was clipped by 1 base and J by 9 bases, with 11 bases between them. The CDR3 loop is CASSLQLTDNVLTF. In nucleotides, the CDR3 is TGTGCCAGCAGCTTGCAACTCACCGACAACGTCCTGACTTTC.

This clonotype appeared a few times. A clone one base away is much larger, so this may be a read error. The V gene is TRBV29-1, the J gene TRBJ2-5; D gene uncertain. The J call may be wrong; the DNA end is better matched by TRBJ2-1. CDR1 is SQVTM and CDR2 is ANQGSEA in the germline V gene. The CDR3 spans 10 residues. The CDR3 is CSARMETQFF. In nucleotides, the CDR3 is TGCAGCGCACGGATGGAGACCCAGTTCTTC.

The chain joins TRBV9 to TRBJ1-1; D is unresolved. The CDR3 spans 14 residues. Trimming took 4 bases from V and 3 from J, leaving 13 bases between them. Germline CDR1 SGDLS, CDR2 YYNGEE. CDR3 loop: CASSPLSGDTEAFF. Written as DNA, the CDR3 is TGTGCCAGCAGCCCGTTATCTGGGGACACTGAAGCTTTCTTT. The full variable domain, rest sourced from reference TRBV9 and TRBJ1-1, is DSGVTQTPKHLITATGQRVTLRCSPRSGDLSVYWYQQSLDQGLQFLIQYYNGEERAKGNILERFSAQQFPDLHSELNLSSLELGDSALYFCASSPLSGDTEAFFGQGTRLTVV.

V usage is TRBV7-2 and J usage is TRBJ2-5; the D gene is possibly TRBD1 (7 bases). CDR1 and CDR2 from the germline V gene are SGHTA and FQGNSA. Trimming removed 5 bases from V and 4 bases from J, with 17 bases in between. The CDR3 is 15 residues long. The CDR3 spells CASSQGGRLRETQYF. The DNA of the CDR3 is TGTGCCAGCAGCCAGGGGGGACGTCTTCGAGAGACCCAGTACTTC. Drawing the rest from reference TRBV7-2 and TRBJ2-5, the complete variable domain is GAGVSQSPSNKVTEKGKDVELRCDPISGHTALYWYRQSLGQGLEFLIYFQGNSAPDKSGLPSDRFSAERTGGSVSTLTIQRTQQEDSAVYLCASSQGGRLRETQYFGPGTRLLVL.

As to this clonotype: This CDR3 fails to terminate in the conserved phenylalanine or tryptophan, so it likely reflects a read error. The chain joins TRBV20-1 to TRBJ2-4; no clear D. Trimming cost V 6 bases and J 13 bases, with 19 bases left between them. This CDR3 contains 12 residues. Germline loops: CDR1 DFQATT, CDR2 SNEGSKA (reference sequence). The CDR3 nucleotides read TGCAGTGCCCGCTATATACAAAATGAGCAGTACTCC. Its translation: CSARYIQNEQYS.